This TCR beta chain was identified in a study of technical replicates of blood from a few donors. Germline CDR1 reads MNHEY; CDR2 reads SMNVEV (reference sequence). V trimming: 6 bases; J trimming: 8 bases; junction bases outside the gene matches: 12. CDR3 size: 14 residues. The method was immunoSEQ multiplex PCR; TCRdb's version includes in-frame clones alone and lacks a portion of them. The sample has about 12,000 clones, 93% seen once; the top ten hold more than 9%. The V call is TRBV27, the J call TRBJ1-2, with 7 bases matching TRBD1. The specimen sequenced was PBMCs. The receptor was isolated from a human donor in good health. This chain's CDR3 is CASRQSGGIWGYTF. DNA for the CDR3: TGTGCCAGCAGACAGTCAGGGGGAATATGGGGCTACACCTTC.